Listed below are T cell receptor beta chains from one sample, sequenced in a study of blood T cell repertoires in COVID-19. Method: immunoSEQ multiplex PCR; TCRdb's copy keeps in-frame clones and lacks some. The data hold 200,000 or so clones, with roughly 90% observed a single time. Sequencing was carried out using peripheral blood. The receptors were sampled from a woman aged 40 to 50 who had recovered from COVID-19. The CDR3 runs from the conserved cysteine through the conserved F or W. A D gene is named only where the DNA matches it firmly. Clone sizes are given selectively: once, few, many, or a class where the clone is expanded.

D,V,J,size,DNA,CDR3
.,TRBV7-8,TRBJ1-5,.,TGTGCCAGCAGCTTAGGGGCAGGGCATCAGCCCCAGCATTTT,CASSLGAGHQPQHF
.,TRBV18,TRBJ1-1,few,TGTGCCAGCTCACCACCGCCCCAGGAGGTCGGTGAAGCTTTCTTT,CASSPPPQEVGEAFF
.,TRBV2,TRBJ1-4,.,TGTGCCAGCGGGGGCTTTGCTAATGAAAAACTGTTTTTT,CASGGFANEKLFF
.,TRBV6-5,TRBJ1-1,.,TGTGCCACCCAATACACAGGGAACACTGAAGCTTTCTTT,CATQYTGNTEAFF
TRBD2,TRBV29-1,TRBJ2-5,.,TGCAGCGTTGTGCTAGCGGTAGAGACCCAGTACTTC,CSVVLAVETQYF
.,TRBV2,TRBJ2-3,.,TGTGCCAGCAGAACAGGGACACCCACAGATACGCAGTATTTT,CASRTGTPTDTQYF
TRBD2,TRBV27,TRBJ2-7,.,TGTGCCAGCAGTTTAGGGGGGGACTCTCTTTTCTACGAGCAGTACTTC,CASSLGGDSLFYEQYF
TRBD1,TRBV28,TRBJ1-4,.,TGTGCCAGCAGTAACCTCCAGGGGGCGAGGAATGAAAAACTGTTTTTT,CASSNLQGARNEKLFF
TRBD1,TRBV15,TRBJ1-4,.,TGTGCCACCAGCACCCGGGACAGAACTACCCGCGTGGGGGGTGAAAAACTGTTTTTT,CATSTRDRTTRVGGEKLFF
TRBD1,TRBV7-8,TRBJ1-5,few,TGTGCCAGCAGCTTAGGAGGGGACAGGCGTTATCAGCCCCAGCATTTT,CASSLGGDRRYQPQHF
.,TRBV6-2/TRBV6-3,TRBJ1-5,.,TGTGCCAGCAGTTACTCGAGTAGTTACAATCAGCCCCAGCATTTT,CASSYSSSYNQPQHF
.,TRBV9,TRBJ2-7,.,TGTGCCAGCAGCCCCCGACAGGCCGCCTACGAGCAGTACTTC,CASSPRQAAYEQYF
.,TRBV4-2,TRBJ2-7,once,TGTGCCAGCAGCCAAGCGGGAGTTGACGAGCAGTACTTC,CASSQAGVDEQYF
TRBD1,TRBV28,TRBJ2-7,.,TGTGCCAGCAGGGGGACAGGGAAAACGGCCTACGAGCAGTACTTC,CASRGTGKTAYEQYF
TRBD1,TRBV7-8,TRBJ1-2,once,TGTGCCAGCAGCTCTACGAGGGGGACAGGGACCAATGGCTACACCTTC,CASSSTRGTGTNGYTF
TRBD2,TRBV3-1/TRBV3-2,TRBJ2-2,once,TGTGCCAGCAGCCAAGAAAGCGGGGGACTAGCCACCGGGGAGCTGTTTTTT,CASSQESGGLATGELFF
.,TRBV9,TRBJ2-1,.,TGTGCCAGCAGCCGCGGGCAGGGGGGCTACAATGAGCAGTTCTTC,CASSRGQGGYNEQFF
.,TRBV7-2,TRBJ1-5,once,TGTGCCAGCAGCTTAGTACAGAATAGCAATCAGCCCCAGCATTTT,CASSLVQNSNQPQHF
TRBD1,TRBV5-1,TRBJ2-5,.,TGCGCCAGCAGCAGGGGACAGCACAAAGAGACCCAGTACTTC,CASSRGQHKETQYF
TRBD2,TRBV5-1,TRBJ2-1,.,TGCGCCAGCAGCTTGGCCGTCTCTAGCGGGAGGACTGAGCAGTTCTTC,CASSLAVSSGRTEQFF
.,TRBV27,TRBJ1-6,.,TGTGCCAGCAGCCGAACGCCGGGGAATTCACCCCTCCACTTT,CASSRTPGNSPLHF
.,TRBV9,TRBJ1-1,.,TGTGCCAGCAGCGTAGACTTGAACACTGAAGCTTTCTTT,CASSVDLNTEAFF
TRBD1,TRBV7-2,TRBJ2-7,.,TGTGCCAGCAGCCCGGGGACAGGGGCTACCCACGAGCAGTACTTC,CASSPGTGATHEQYF
.,TRBV7-2,TRBJ2-3,.,TGTGCCAGCAGAGTCCGTAGAATGGATACGCAGTATTTT,CASRVRRMDTQYF
.,TRBV6-5,TRBJ2-7,.,TGTGCCTCCCCCCCCCGACAAGGGGATTATTACGAGCAGTACTTC,CASPPRQGDYYEQYF
TRBD1,TRBV27,TRBJ2-2,once,TGTGCCAGCAGTACCTTACAGGGGGTGGACACCGGGGAGCTGTTTTTT,CASSTLQGVDTGELFF
.,TRBV3-1/TRBV3-2,TRBJ1-5,.,TGTGCCAGCAGCCAACAGGGGAATCAGCCCCAGCATTTT,CASSQQGNQPQHF
TRBD2,TRBV6-5,TRBJ2-7,.,TGTGCCAGCGGTATGGGGACTAGCGCTTCCGAGCAGTACTTC,CASGMGTSASEQYF
.,TRBV10-3,TRBJ2-5,.,TGTGCCATCAGCGGGAATGGGCAAGAGACCCAGTACTTC,CAISGNGQETQYF
TRBD1,TRBV28,TRBJ1-5,.,TGTGCCAGCAGTACTCAAAGGACGGGACAGGGCAATCAGCCCCAGCATTTT,CASSTQRTGQGNQPQHF
.,TRBV15,TRBJ1-3,.,TGTGCCACCAGCAGAGAGCTTCAGACAGGTCATTCGGGAAACACCATATATTTT,CATSRELQTGHSGNTIYF
.,TRBV29-1,TRBJ2-7,.,TGCAGCGTTGTGCGGTTTAGTGATCCGAGCTACGAGCAGTACTTC,CSVVRFSDPSYEQYF
TRBD1,TRBV3-1/TRBV3-2,TRBJ2-7,.,TGTGCCAGCAGCCAACCCGGGACAGTGAGCGAGCAGTACTTC,CASSQPGTVSEQYF
TRBD2,TRBV30,TRBJ2-3,.,TGTGCCTGGAGTGTAGGGTTAGCGGGAGGGCCCCTCGCTACGCAGTATTTT,CAWSVGLAGGPLATQYF
TRBD1,TRBV30,TRBJ1-2,.,TGTGCCTGGAGTGTAAATATTGGGGACAGGGGTCTTGATGGCTACACCTTC,CAWSVNIGDRGLDGYTF
.,TRBV30,TRBJ2-7,.,TGTGCCTGGAGTGCGTTTCGGCGACTCGAGTACTTC,CAWSAFRRLEYF
.,TRBV3-1/TRBV3-2,TRBJ2-1,.,TGTGCCAGCAGCCAAGGAAGTGGGAGGACCTACAATGAGCAGTTCTTC,CASSQGSGRTYNEQFF
TRBD2,TRBV6-5,TRBJ2-5,.,TGTGCCAGCAGGATCGGGGGGAAAGGCCAAGAGACCCAGTACTTC,CASRIGGKGQETQYF
TRBD1,TRBV30,TRBJ1-2,.,TGTGCCTGGGAAACAGGGGTTTACTATGGCTACACCTTC,CAWETGVYYGYTF
.,TRBV28,TRBJ2-5,.,TGTGCCAGCAGTACTACCGTGGGGACCCAGTACTTC,CASSTTVGTQYF
TRBD2,TRBV25-1,TRBJ2-3,.,TGTGCCAGCAGCCTCAGAGCGGGGTCTAGCACAGATACGCAGTATTTT,CASSLRAGSSTDTQYF
.,TRBV7-2,TRBJ1-3,.,TGTGCCAGCAGCCTAGGCAGGGTTGGAAACACCATATATTTT,CASSLGRVGNTIYF
TRBD2,TRBV7-3,TRBJ2-3,.,TGTGCCAGCAGCTTCGGTTCTAGCGGGATTCGGGATACGCAGTATTTT,CASSFGSSGIRDTQYF
TRBD2,TRBV3-1/TRBV3-2,TRBJ2-3,.,TGTGCCAGCAGCCAAACCCTAGCGGGTAGCACAGATACGCAGTATTTT,CASSQTLAGSTDTQYF
.,TRBV9,TRBJ1-4,.,TGTGCCAGCAGCTCCGGACAGAATGAAAAACTGTTTTTT,CASSSGQNEKLFF
.,TRBV3-1/TRBV3-2,TRBJ1-4,.,TGTGCCAGCAGCCAAGGTTTATCGAGTCGGGAAAAACTGTTTTTT,CASSQGLSSREKLFF
TRBD1,TRBV18,TRBJ1-1,once,TGTGCCAGCTCATGGGGGACAGGGAACACTGAAGCTTTCTTT,CASSWGTGNTEAFF
.,TRBV11-3,TRBJ1-1,once,TGTGCCAGCAGCTTAGGGAGGAACACTGAAGCTTTCTTT,CASSLGRNTEAFF
TRBD1,TRBV5-1,TRBJ1-5,few,TGCGCCAGCAGCCCCGGACAGGGGAGGCAGCCCCAGCATTTT,CASSPGQGRQPQHF
.,TRBV29-1,TRBJ1-4,.,TGCAGCGTTGGACTACTTGCAACTAATGAAAAACTGTTTTTT,CSVGLLATNEKLFF
.,TRBV29-1,TRBJ2-1,.,TGCAGCGTTGTCGGGGTCCGCTCTTACAATGAGCAGTTCTTC,CSVVGVRSYNEQFF
TRBD2,TRBV7-6,TRBJ2-3,.,TGTGCCAGCAGCGAACTAGCGGGGACCACAGATACGCAGTATTTT,CASSELAGTTDTQYF
TRBD1,TRBV2,TRBJ2-2,many,TGTGCCAGCAGTTCGACAGGGATGAACGGGGAGCTGTTTTTT,CASSSTGMNGELFF
TRBD1,TRBV3-1/TRBV3-2,TRBJ1-6,.,TGTGCCAGCAGCCAAGTTCCGGGACAGGGAAATAATTCACCCCTCCACTTT,CASSQVPGQGNNSPLHF